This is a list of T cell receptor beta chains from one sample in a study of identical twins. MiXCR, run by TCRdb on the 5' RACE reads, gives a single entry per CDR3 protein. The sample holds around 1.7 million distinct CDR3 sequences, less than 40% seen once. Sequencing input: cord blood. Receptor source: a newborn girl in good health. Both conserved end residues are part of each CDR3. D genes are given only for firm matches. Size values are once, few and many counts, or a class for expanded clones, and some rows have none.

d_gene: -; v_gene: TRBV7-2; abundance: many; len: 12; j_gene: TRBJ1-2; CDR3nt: TGTGCCAGCAGCCCGACAAGGGATGGCTACACCTTC; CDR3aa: CASSPTRDGYTF
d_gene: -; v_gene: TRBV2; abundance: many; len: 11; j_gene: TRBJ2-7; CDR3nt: TGTGCCAGCAGTGAAACCTACGAGCAGTACTTC; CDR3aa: CASSETYEQYF
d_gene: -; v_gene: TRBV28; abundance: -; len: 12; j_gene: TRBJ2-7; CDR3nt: TGTGCCAGCCACACCTTGAGAGGGGAGCAGTACTTC; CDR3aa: CASHTLRGEQYF
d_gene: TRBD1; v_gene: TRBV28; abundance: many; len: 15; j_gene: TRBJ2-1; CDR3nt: TGTGCCAGCAGCCTGCCGGGACAGGGCTACAATGAGCAGTTCTTC; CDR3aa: CASSLPGQGYNEQFF
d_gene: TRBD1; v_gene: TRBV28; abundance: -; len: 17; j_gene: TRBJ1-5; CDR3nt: TGTGCCAGCAAGCGCCCCTTCAGGGGGCTGGAGGATCAGCTCCAGCATTTT; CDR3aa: CASKRPFRGLEDQLQHF
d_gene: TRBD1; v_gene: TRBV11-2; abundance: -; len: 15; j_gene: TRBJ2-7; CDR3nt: TGTGCCAGCAGTCAGGTTGGGACAGAGTCATATGAGCAGTACTTC; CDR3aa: CASSQVGTESYEQYF
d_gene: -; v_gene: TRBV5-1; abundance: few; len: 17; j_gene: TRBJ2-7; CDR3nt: TGCGCCAGCAGCCCAAATCACCCGGGACGCAGGACCTACGAGCAGTACTTC; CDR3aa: CASSPNHPGRRTYEQYF
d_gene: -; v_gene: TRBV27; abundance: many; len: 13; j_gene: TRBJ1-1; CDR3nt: TGTGCCAGCAGTTTATCGCGGAACACTGAAGCTTTCTTT; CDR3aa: CASSLSRNTEAFF
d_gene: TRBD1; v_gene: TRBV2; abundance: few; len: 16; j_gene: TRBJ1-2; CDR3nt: TGTGCCAGCAGTGATGGGGGACAGGGCGGGTTCTATGGCTACACCTTC; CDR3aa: CASSDGGQGGFYGYTF
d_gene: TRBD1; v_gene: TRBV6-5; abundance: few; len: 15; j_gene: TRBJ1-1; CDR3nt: TGTGCCAGCAGTTACTCGAGCTGGGACAGCCCAGAAGCTTTCTTT; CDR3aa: CASSYSSWDSPEAFF
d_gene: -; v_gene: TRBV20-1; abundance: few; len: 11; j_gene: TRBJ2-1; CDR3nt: TGCAGTGCCCCTTACCTAGCGGAGCAGTTCTTC; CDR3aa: CSAPYLAEQFF
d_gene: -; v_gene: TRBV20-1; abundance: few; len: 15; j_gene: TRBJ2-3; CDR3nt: TGCAGTGCTAGAGATGTACTAGCTAGCACAGATACGCAGTATTTT; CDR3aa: CSARDVLASTDTQYF
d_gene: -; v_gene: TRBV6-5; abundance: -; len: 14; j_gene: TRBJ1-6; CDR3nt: TGTGCCAGCAGTTACGGCGGACTTAATTCACCCCTCCACTTT; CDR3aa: CASSYGGLNSPLHF
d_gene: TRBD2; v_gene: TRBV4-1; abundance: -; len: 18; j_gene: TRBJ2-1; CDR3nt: TGCGCCAGCAGCCCAATTGCGACCGGGACTAGCGGGGGAAATGAGCAGTTCTTC; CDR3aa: CASSPIATGTSGGNEQFF
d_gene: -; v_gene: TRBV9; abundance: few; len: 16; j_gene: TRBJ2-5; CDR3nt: TGTGCCAGCAGCACTCAGCAAACGGCTAGCCAAGAGACCCAGTACTTC; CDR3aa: CASSTQQTASQETQYF
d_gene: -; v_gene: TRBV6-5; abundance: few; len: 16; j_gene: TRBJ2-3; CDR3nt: TGTGCCAGCAGCGCGACCGGACCCAGGGGCACAGATACGCAGTATTTT; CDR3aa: CASSATGPRGTDTQYF
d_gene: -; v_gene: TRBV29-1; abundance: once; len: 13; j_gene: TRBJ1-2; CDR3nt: TGCAGCTTGTCGAAGGGGGTTAACTATGGCTACACCTTC; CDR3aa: CSLSKGVNYGYTF
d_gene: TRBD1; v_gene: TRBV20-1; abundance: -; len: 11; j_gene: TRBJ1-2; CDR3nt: TGCAGTGGCCACAGGGGGCGCGGCTACACCTTC; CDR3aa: CSGHRGRGYTF
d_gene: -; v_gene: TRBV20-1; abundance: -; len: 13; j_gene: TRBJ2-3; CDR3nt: TGCAGTGCTAGTGTCGGACACACAGATACGCAGTATTTT; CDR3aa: CSASVGHTDTQYF
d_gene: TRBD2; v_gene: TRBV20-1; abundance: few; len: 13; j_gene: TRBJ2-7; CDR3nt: TGCAGTGCTAGCAGCGGGGCCTCCTACGAGCAGTACTTC; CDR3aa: CSASSGASYEQYF
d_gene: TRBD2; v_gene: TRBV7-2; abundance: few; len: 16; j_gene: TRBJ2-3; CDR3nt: TGTGCCAGCAGCACCACTAGCGGGAGGCCGACAGATACGCAGTATTTT; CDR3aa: CASSTTSGRPTDTQYF
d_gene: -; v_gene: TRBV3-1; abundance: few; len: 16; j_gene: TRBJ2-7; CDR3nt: TGTGCCAGCAGCCAAGAGCTCCCAGCGGCTTGGCACGAGCAGTACTTC; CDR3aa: CASSQELPAAWHEQYF
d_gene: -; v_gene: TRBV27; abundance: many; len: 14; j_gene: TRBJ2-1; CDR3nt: TGTGCCAGCAGTTTATATTCCGGGTACAATGAGCAGTTCTTC; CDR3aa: CASSLYSGYNEQFF
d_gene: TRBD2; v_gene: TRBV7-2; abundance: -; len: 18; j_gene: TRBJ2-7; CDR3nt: TGTGCCAGCAGCTTGAGGTTACTAGCGGGCCAAGACCCCTACGAGCAGTACTTC; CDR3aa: CASSLRLLAGQDPYEQYF
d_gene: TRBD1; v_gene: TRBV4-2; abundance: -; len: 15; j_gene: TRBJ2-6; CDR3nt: TGTGCCAGCAGCCAAACAGGGGCTGGGGCCAACGTCCTGACTTTC; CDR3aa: CASSQTGAGANVLTF
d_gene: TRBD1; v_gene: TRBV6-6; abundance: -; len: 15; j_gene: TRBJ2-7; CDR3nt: TGTGCCAGCAGATCCGGGACAGGGGGCCTCTACGAGCAGTACTTC; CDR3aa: CASRSGTGGLYEQYF
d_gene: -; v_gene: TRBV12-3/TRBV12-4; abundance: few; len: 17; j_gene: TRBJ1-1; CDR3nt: TGTGCCAGCACCCCATTCGGAGGCAGAGCGCGGAACACTGAAGCTTTCTTT; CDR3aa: CASTPFGGRARNTEAFF
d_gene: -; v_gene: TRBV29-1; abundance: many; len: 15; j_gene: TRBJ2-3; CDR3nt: TGCAGCGTTGAACAAGGGAGTCTCCTCACAGATACGCAGTATTTT; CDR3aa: CSVEQGSLLTDTQYF
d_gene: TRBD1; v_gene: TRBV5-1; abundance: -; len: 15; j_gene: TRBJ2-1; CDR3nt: TGCGCCAGCAGCCCCCATGGACAGGGGAAGGATGAGCAGTTCTTC; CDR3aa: CASSPHGQGKDEQFF
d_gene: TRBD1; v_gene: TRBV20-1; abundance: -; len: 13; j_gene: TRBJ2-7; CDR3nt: TGCAGCGGCGGGACAGGGGTCTTCTACGAGCAGTACTTC; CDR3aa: CSGGTGVFYEQYF
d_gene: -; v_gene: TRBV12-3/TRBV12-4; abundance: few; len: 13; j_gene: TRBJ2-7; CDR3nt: TGTGCCAGCAGTTTGCAACTCTTATACGAGCAGTACTTC; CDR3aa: CASSLQLLYEQYF
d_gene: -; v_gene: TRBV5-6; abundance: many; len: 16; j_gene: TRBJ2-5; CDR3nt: TGTGCCAGCAGCTTAAAGGGCCCCATGTTCCAAGAGACCCAGTACTTC; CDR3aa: CASSLKGPMFQETQYF
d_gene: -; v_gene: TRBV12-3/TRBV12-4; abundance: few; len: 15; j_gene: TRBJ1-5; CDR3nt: TGTGCCAGCAGTTTCAATCTAGGGTCGGACCAGCCCCAGCATTTT; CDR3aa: CASSFNLGSDQPQHF
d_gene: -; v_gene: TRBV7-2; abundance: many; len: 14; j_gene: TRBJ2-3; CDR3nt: TGTGCCAGCAGCCAATCGTCCTCCGCAGATACGCAGTATTTT; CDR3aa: CASSQSSSADTQYF
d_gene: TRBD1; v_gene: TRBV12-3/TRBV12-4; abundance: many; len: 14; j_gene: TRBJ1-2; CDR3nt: TGTGCCAGCAGTTTTCAGGGGGCTTACTATGGCTACACCTTC; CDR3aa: CASSFQGAYYGYTF
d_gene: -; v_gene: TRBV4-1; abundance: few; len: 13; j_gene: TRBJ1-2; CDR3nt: TGCGCCAGCAGCCAGGTTTGGCAGGGCAGCTACACCTTC; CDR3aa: CASSQVWQGSYTF
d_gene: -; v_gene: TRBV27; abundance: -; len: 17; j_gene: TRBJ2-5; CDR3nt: TGTGCCAGCAGTTTGGATTGGTCAGGACTCAGCCAAGAGACCCAGTACTTC; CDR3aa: CASSLDWSGLSQETQYF
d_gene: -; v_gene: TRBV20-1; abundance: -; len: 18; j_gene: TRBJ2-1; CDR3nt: TGCAGTGCTAGATTCGGCCACCGACTCTCCTTAGCCAAAAACATTCAGTTCTTC; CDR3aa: CSARFGHRLSLAKNIQFF
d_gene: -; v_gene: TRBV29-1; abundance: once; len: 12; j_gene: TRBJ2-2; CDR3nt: TGCAGCGTTTGTTACCGAGGCGGGGAGCTGTTTTTT; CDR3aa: CSVCYRGGELFF
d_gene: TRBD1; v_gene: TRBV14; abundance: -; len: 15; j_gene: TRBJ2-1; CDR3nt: TGTGCCAGCAGCCTACGACAGGGGTTGAGGAGTGAGCAGTTCTTC; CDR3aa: CASSLRQGLRSEQFF
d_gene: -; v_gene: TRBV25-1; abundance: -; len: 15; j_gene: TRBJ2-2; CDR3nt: TGTGCCAGCAGTATCCCGGGACTTAACACCGGGGAGCTGTTTTTT; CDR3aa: CASSIPGLNTGELFF
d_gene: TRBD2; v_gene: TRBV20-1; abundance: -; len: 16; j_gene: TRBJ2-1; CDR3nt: TGCAGTGCTAGATTACTGACTAGCGGGAGGGTCAATGAGCAGTTCTTC; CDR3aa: CSARLLTSGRVNEQFF
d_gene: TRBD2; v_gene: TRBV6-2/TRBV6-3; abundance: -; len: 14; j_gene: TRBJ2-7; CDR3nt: TGTGCCAGCAGATCTGGACTAGCGGGGGGTGAGCAGTACTTC; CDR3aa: CASRSGLAGGEQYF
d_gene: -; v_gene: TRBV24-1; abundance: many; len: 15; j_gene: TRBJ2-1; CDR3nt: TGTGCCACCAGTGATTTGGGGGATGCCCACAATGAGCAGTTCTTC; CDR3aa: CATSDLGDAHNEQFF
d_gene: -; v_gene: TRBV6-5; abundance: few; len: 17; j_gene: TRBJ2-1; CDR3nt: TGTGCCAGCAGTTACTTTCGGCAGCAGAGCTCCTACAATGAGCAGTTCTTC; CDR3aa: CASSYFRQQSSYNEQFF
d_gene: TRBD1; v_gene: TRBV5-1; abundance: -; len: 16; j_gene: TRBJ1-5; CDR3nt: TGCGCCAGCAGCCCCGGGACAGCCCATAGCAATCAGCCCCAGCATTTT; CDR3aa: CASSPGTAHSNQPQHF
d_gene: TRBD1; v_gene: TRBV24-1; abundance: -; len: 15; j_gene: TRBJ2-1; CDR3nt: TGTGCCACCAGTGATTTAGGGACAGAATGCAATGAGCAGTTCTTC; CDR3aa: CATSDLGTECNEQFF
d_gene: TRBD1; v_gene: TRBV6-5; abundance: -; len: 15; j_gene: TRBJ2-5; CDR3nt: TGTGCCAGCAGTGCGGACAGGAGAGGGGAAGAGACCCAGTACTTC; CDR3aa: CASSADRRGEETQYF
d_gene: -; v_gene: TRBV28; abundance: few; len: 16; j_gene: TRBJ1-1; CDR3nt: TGTGCCAGCTCGTATGGGGGAGCCGGGGGGTTAGCTGAAGCTTTCTTT; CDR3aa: CASSYGGAGGLAEAFF
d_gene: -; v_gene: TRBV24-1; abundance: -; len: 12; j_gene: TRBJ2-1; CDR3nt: TGTGCCACCAGTGATTTCAAGGGTGAGCAGTTCTTC; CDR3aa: CATSDFKGEQFF
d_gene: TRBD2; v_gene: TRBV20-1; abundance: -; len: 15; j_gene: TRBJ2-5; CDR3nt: TGCAGTGCACGTGGGACTAGATGGGTGGGAGAGACCCAGTACTTC; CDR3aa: CSARGTRWVGETQYF
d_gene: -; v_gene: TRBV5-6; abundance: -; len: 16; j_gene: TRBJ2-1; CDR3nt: TGTGCCAGCAGCTTGCCCTGGGCTTACTCCTACAATGAGCAGTTCTTC; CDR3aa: CASSLPWAYSYNEQFF
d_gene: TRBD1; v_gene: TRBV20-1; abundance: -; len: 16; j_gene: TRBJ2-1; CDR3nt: TGCAGTGCTAGAGATTGGCGGGACAGGGCAGCCAATGAGCAGTTCTTC; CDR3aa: CSARDWRDRAANEQFF
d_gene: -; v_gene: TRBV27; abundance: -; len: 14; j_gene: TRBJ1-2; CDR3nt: TGTGCCAGCAGTGGGGGCGGGGACCACTATGGCTACACCTTC; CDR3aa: CASSGGGDHYGYTF